This is a list of T cell receptor beta chains from one sample in a study of T cells expressing NK-cell markers. TCRdb reprocessed the 5' RACE reads, with one entry per CDR3 protein and no DNA. This specimen shows 350,000 to 450,000 distinct CDR3 sequences; the ten leading clones hold around 5.3%. Material for sequencing was blood T cells: a sorted CD56 or NKG2C T cell subset, CD4+ or CD8+ T cells, or bulk PBMC T cells (not recorded which). Every receptor here comes from a man aged 18-75 years in good health. Each CDR3 is given with its conserved first and last residue.

TRBJ2-1 TRBV5-1 CASSPGTSFGEQFF
TRBJ2-5 TRBV6-2/TRBV6-3 CASSYHLTGLRGVETQYF
TRBJ2-7 TRBV20-1 CSATSGGPTYEQYF
TRBJ2-3 TRBV19 CASSALQGAGTDTQYF
TRBJ2-7 TRBV11-3 CASSLSSAGEGYEQYF
TRBJ2-6 TRBV12-3/TRBV12-4 CASISSGANVLTF
TRBJ2-2 TRBV5-1 CASRNRQGNTGELFF
TRBJ2-2 TRBV15 CATSRVGQLTGELFF
TRBJ1-1 TRBV2 CASSSLKDLGAFF
TRBJ2-7 TRBV27 CASSLWGRDEQYF
TRBJ1-3 TRBV6-1 CASSRGGGVGGNTIYF
TRBJ2-3 TRBV25-1 CASSEVRGTQYF
TRBJ2-7 TRBV3-1 CATRGKTYEQYF
TRBJ1-4 TRBV11-2 CASSPRGTEDEKLFF
TRBJ1-1 TRBV7-8 CASSLLSQVYTEAFF
TRBJ2-5 TRBV7-2 CASSGGGTRQETQYF
TRBJ2-5 TRBV20-1 CSARPGGGGQGPTRTQYF
TRBJ2-7 TRBV6-1 CASSKGTSYEQYF
TRBJ1-2 TRBV3-1 CASSQGGGGYTF
TRBJ2-5 TRBV20-1 CSAPPGGGEHQETQYF
TRBJ2-3 TRBV7-9 CASSFSGAETDTQYF
TRBJ2-3 TRBV7-9 CASSLAQGRTDTQYF
TRBJ2-3 TRBV4-1 CASSRSGGPSTDTQYF
TRBJ2-1 TRBV15 CATSAASSYNEQFF
TRBJ2-7 TRBV15 CATSRDIRGRNPKYEQYF
TRBJ2-7 TRBV11-2 CASSQLESYEQYF